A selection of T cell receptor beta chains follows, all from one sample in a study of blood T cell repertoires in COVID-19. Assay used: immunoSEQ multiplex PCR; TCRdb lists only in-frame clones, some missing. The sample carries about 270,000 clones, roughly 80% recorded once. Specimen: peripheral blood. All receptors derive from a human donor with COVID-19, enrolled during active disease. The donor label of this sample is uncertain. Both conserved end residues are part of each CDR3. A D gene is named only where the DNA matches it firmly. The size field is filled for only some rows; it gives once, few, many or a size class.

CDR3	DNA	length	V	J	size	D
CASSPSGSGIRNQPQHF	TGTGCCAGCTCACCAAGCGGGTCCGGAATCCGCAATCAGCCCCAGCATTTT	17	TRBV18	TRBJ1-5	-	-
CASSFGRGRGQPQHF	TGTGCCAGCAGCTTTGGGCGGGGCCGCGGTCAGCCCCAGCATTTT	15	TRBV11-2	TRBJ1-5	-	-
CASSLIQTGELFF	TGTGCCAGCAGCCTTATACAAACCGGGGAGCTGTTTTTT	13	TRBV7-9	TRBJ2-2	once	-
CASRPLAGPGYEQYF	TGTGCCAGCAGACCCCTAGCGGGCCCCGGCTACGAGCAGTACTTC	15	TRBV6-5	TRBJ2-7	-	TRBD2
CATGLRGEQYF	TGTGCCACGGGGTTGCGGGGCGAGCAGTACTTC	11	TRBV27	TRBJ2-7	-	-
CASTYRDRANSPLHF	TGTGCCAGCACCTACCGGGACAGGGCAAATTCACCCCTCCACTTT	15	TRBV2	TRBJ1-6	-	TRBD1
CASSLDRGPGPQHF	TGTGCCAGCAGCCTAGACAGGGGGCCCGGGCCCCAGCATTTT	14	TRBV28	TRBJ1-5	-	TRBD1
CASSSSGQGVSFSGANVLTF	TGTGCCAGCAGTTCATCTGGACAGGGGGTTTCTTTCTCTGGGGCCAACGTCCTGACTTTC	20	TRBV6-2/TRBV6-3	TRBJ2-6	-	TRBD1
CASTGFTGELFF	TGTGCCAGTACAGGGTTCACCGGGGAGCTGTTTTTT	12	TRBV19	TRBJ2-2	once	-
CASRVRGEFEKLFF	TGTGCCAGCCGGGTGCGGGGGGAGTTTGAAAAACTGTTTTTT	14	TRBV19	TRBJ1-4	-	-
CASSRARETQYF	TGTGCCAGCAGCAGGGCGAGGGAGACCCAGTACTTC	12	TRBV12-3/TRBV12-4	TRBJ2-5	-	-
CASSLGQSTDTQYF	TGTGCCAGCAGCTTAGGACAGAGCACAGATACGCAGTATTTT	14	TRBV11-3	TRBJ2-3	once	-
CASSPPVEGTYEQYF	TGTGCCAGCAGCCCACCGGTGGAGGGTACCTACGAGCAGTACTTC	15	TRBV3-1/TRBV3-2	TRBJ2-7	-	-
CAISDSGNQPQHF	TGTGCCATCAGTGACAGCGGCAATCAGCCCCAGCATTTT	13	TRBV10-3	TRBJ1-5	-	-
CASSLVGGERQPQHF	TGTGCCAGCAGCTTAGTAGGAGGGGAGCGTCAGCCCCAGCATTTT	15	TRBV7-2	TRBJ1-5	-	-
CAWSVGQGTTEAFF	TGTGCCTGGAGTGTAGGCCAGGGGACCACTGAAGCTTTCTTT	14	TRBV30	TRBJ1-1	-	-
CASSWDRVQPQHF	TGTGCCAGCAGTTGGGACAGGGTCCAGCCCCAGCATTTT	13	TRBV6-2/TRBV6-3	TRBJ1-5	few	TRBD1
CASSLVFSSDRRINTEAFF	TGCGCCAGCAGCTTGGTATTTAGTTCGGACAGGCGAATCAACACTGAAGCTTTCTTT	19	TRBV5-1	TRBJ1-1	-	TRBD1
CASCGQTNEKLFF	TGTGCCAGTTGTGGACAGACCAATGAAAAACTGTTTTTT	13	TRBV19	TRBJ1-4	-	-
CASSSPLAGGEETQYF	TGTGCCAGCAGTTCGCCTCTAGCGGGAGGGGAAGAGACCCAGTACTTC	16	TRBV27	TRBJ2-5	-	TRBD2
CASSPGGAQLVGQYF	TGTGCCAGCAGCCCAGGCGGGGCCCAATTGGTTGGGCAGTACTTC	15	TRBV7-8	TRBJ2-7	-	-
CASSPLAGTNTGELFF	TGTGCCAGCAGTCCTCTAGCGGGGACGAACACCGGGGAGCTGTTTTTT	16	TRBV28	TRBJ2-2	-	TRBD2
CASSFRGNMNEQYF	TGTGCCAGCAGTTTTAGAGGGAATATGAACGAGCAGTACTTC	14	TRBV28	TRBJ2-7	-	-
CASSQGMPSANYNEQFF	TGTGCCAGCAGCCAAGGAATGCCTAGCGCGAACTACAATGAGCAGTTCTTC	17	TRBV3-1/TRBV3-2	TRBJ2-1	-	-
CASSQDPRYNQPQHF	TGTGCCAGCAGCCAAGATCCACGGTACAATCAGCCCCAGCATTTT	15	TRBV3-1/TRBV3-2	TRBJ1-5	-	-
CASSAHRSQRANTIYF	TGTGCCAGCAGCGCCCACAGGAGTCAACGGGCAAACACCATATATTTT	16	TRBV5-5	TRBJ1-3	few	-